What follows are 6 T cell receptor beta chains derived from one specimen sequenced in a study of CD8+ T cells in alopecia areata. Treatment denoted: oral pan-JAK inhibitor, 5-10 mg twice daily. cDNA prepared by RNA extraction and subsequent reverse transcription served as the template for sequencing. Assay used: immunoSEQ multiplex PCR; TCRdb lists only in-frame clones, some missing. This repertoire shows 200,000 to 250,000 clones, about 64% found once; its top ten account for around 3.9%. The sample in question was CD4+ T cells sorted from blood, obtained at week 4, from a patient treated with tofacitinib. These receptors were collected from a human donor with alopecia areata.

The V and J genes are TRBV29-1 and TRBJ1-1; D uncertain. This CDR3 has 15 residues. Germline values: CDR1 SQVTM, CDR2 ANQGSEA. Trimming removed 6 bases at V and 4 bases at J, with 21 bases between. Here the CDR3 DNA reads TGCAGCGTCACCCTGGCGGGGAAAAGGAGCACTGAAGCTTTCTTT. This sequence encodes CSVTLAGKRSTEAFF. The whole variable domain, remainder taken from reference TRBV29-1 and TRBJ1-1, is SAVISQKPSRDICQRGTSLTIQCQVDSQVTMMFWYRQQPGQSLTLIATANQGSEATYESGFVIDKFPISRPNLTFSTLTVSNMSPEDSSIYLCSVTLAGKRSTEAFFGQGTRLTVV.

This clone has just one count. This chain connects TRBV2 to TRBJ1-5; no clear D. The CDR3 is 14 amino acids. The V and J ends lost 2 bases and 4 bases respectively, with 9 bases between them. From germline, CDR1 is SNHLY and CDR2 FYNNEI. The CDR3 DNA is TGTGCCAGCAGTGAAATAAATCAGAATCAGCCCCAGCATTTT. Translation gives CASSEINQNQPQHF.

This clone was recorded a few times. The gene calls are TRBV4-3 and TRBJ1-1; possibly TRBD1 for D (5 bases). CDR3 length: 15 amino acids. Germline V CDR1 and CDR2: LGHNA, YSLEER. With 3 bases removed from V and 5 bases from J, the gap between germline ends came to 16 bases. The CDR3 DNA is TGCGCCAGCAGCCAGGACCCGCGGGGCGCAACTGAAGCTTTCTTT. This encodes CASSQDPRGATEAFF.

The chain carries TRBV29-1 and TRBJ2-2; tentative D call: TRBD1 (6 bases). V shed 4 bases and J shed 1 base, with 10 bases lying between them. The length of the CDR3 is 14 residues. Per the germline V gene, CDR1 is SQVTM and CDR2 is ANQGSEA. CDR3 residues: CSVARQENTGELFF. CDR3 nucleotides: TGCAGCGTTGCCCGACAGGAGAACACCGGGGAGCTGTTTTTT.

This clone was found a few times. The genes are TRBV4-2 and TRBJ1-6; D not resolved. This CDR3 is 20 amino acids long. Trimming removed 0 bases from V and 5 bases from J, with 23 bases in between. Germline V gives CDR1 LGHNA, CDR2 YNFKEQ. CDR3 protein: CASSQDPARKGASDNSPLHF. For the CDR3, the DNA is TGTGCCAGCAGCCAAGATCCCGCCAGGAAGGGCGCGTCGGATAATTCACCCCTCCACTTT.

CDR3: CASSYSVDFQETQYF. For the CDR3, the DNA is TGTGCCAGCAGTTACTCAGTGGACTTCCAAGAGACCCAGTACTTC. The chain is built from TRBV6-5 and TRBJ2-5; TRBD2 is a possible D gene (5 bases). Germline V gene lookup returns CDR1 MNHEY and CDR2 SVGAGI. Trimming removed 0 bases from V and 1 base from J, with 9 bases in between. The CDR3 covers 15 residues.